Presented here are 22 T cell receptor beta chains from one specimen sequenced in a study of response to subunit inactivated influenza vaccine. Via MiXCR, TCRdb re-called the RT-PCR reads, giving one row per CDR3 protein. The profile covers some 500,000 distinct CDR3 sequences, with 25% appearing a single time and approximately 1.9% taken by the ten largest. The specimen comprised CD4+ T cells sorted from PBMCs, sampled more than 4 days after vaccination. These receptor sequences come from a man in his forties or fifties who received an inactivated influenza vaccine.

There are many counts of this clonotype. The chain joins TRBV5-1 to TRBJ2-3, with 12 bases lining up with TRBD2. The CDR3 covers 15 residues. The V and J ends lost 4 bases and 1 base, in that order; junction bases with no gene match: 1. Germline lookup yields CDR1 SGHRS and CDR2 YFSETQ. The CDR3 bases are TGCGCCAGCAGCACTAGCGGGGGGCGCACAGATACGCAGTATTTT. It translates to CASSTSGGRTDTQYF.

Details on this clonotype: The junction differs from germline at one of its ends, possibly a read error. This chain joins TRBV7-7 and TRBJ2-5, with a weak D call TRBD2 (5 bases). The length of the CDR3 is 16 residues. Germline lookup yields CDR1 SSHAT and CDR2 FNYEAQ (reference sequence). CDR3 sequence reads: CASSLASAADQETQYF. The CDR3 bases are TGTGCTAGCAGCTTAGCGAGCGCAGCGGACCAAGAGACCCAGTACTTC.

This chain joins TRBV29-1 and TRBJ2-5, with D possibly matching TRBD2 (6 bases). The V gene lost 8 bases and the J gene lost 5 bases, with 18 bases spanning the gap. The germline gives CDR1 SQVTM, CDR2 ANQGSEA. The CDR3 totals 13 residues. The CDR3 DNA follows: TGCAGCACAACAAAGGTGGAGGGGGAGACCCAGTACTTC. Amino acids: CSTTKVEGETQYF.

The V gene is TRBV7-8, the J gene TRBJ2-7; unclear D gene. From germline, CDR1 is SGHVS and CDR2 FQNEAQ. CDR3 length equals 16 residues. V lost 4 bases and J 1 base, leaving 17 bases between the germline ends. In DNA, the CDR3 is TGTGCCAGCAGCTCTAATGTCGACTTAGGATCCTACGAGCAGTACTTC. It yields the protein CASSSNVDLGSYEQYF.

This chain joins TRBV4-2 and TRBJ2-3; TRBD2 agrees at 13 bases. CDR1 is LGHNA and CDR2 is YNFKEQ in the germline V gene. This CDR3 has 19 amino acids. V lost 0 bases, J lost 6 bases, and 12 bases stayed unmatched. The CDR3: CASSQEGVGGLAGVDTQYF. The CDR3 DNA sequence: TGTGCCAGCAGCCAAGAAGGGGTCGGCGGACTAGCGGGAGTTGATACGCAGTATTTT.

This clonotype has just a few counts. The rearrangement links TRBV7-8 to TRBJ1-2, with a possible D match to TRBD1 (5 bases). The germline gives CDR1 SGHVS, CDR2 FQNEAQ. V lost 5 bases, J lost 4 bases, and 8 bases lay in between. The CDR3 consists of 12 residues. The CDR3 loop is CASSHDSYGYTF. The CDR3 region has the DNA TGTGCCAGCAGCCACGACAGCTATGGCTACACCTTC. Filled out from reference TRBV7-8 and TRBJ1-2, the complete variable domain reads GAGVSQSPRYKVAKRGQDVALRCDPISGHVSLFWYQQALGQGPEFLTYFQNEAQLDKSGLPSDRFFAERPEGSVSTLKIQRTQQEDSAVYLCASSHDSYGYTFGSGTRLTVV.

In this sample, this clonotype turned up once. This CDR3 is CASSLWSGVNTEAFF. The CDR3 region has the DNA TGTGCCAGCAGTCTCTGGTCAGGCGTGAACACTGAAGCTTTCTTT. This chain uses TRBV27 with TRBJ1-1; D uncertain. This CDR3 is 15 amino acids long. Germline assignment: CDR1 MNHEY and CDR2 SMNVEV (reference sequence). Trimming took off 5 bases at V and 0 bases at J, with 13 bases between the two ends.

In its sample, this clonotype was seen many times. The chain links TRBV6-2 or TRBV6-3 to TRBJ2-2; a possible D gene is TRBD1 (6 bases). The germline V gene encodes CDR1 MNHEY and CDR2 SVGEGT. The CDR3 loop spans 14 amino acids. The V end lost 6 bases, the J end lost 6 bases, and 14 bases lay between the germline ends. In nucleotides, the CDR3 is TGTGCCAGCAGCAACCCAGACAGGCCCGGGGAGCTGTTTTTT. Its translation is CASSNPDRPGELFF.

This clonotype has at least ten counts. The CDR3 loop reads CASSFGLAGGEQFF. The CDR3, as DNA: TGTGCCAGCAGTTTCGGACTAGCGGGAGGTGAGCAGTTCTTC. The V gene is TRBV12-3 or TRBV12-4, the J gene TRBJ2-1, with TRBD2 identical over 14 bases. The CDR3 consists of 14 residues. Trimming at V came to 3 bases and at J to 9 bases, leaving 1 base not matched to a gene.

The chain recombines TRBV7-2 with TRBJ2-7; 8 bases map to TRBD2. The CDR3 runs 13 residues. Germline values: CDR1 SGHTA, CDR2 FQGNSA. The V segment lost 1 base and the J segment 7 bases; nucleotides outside the gene matches: 3. CDR3 DNA: TGTGCCAGCAGCTTAGTCCGGGGGGGGGAGCAGTACTTC. It encodes CASSLVRGGEQYF. Supplemented by reference TRBV7-2 and TRBJ2-7, the full variable domain reads GAGVSQSPSNKVTEKGKDVELRCDPISGHTALYWYRQSLGQGLEFLIYFQGNSAPDKSGLPSDRFSAERTGGSVSTLTIQRTQQEDSAVYLCASSLVRGGEQYFGPGTRLTVT.

This chain connects TRBV5-1 to TRBJ2-7; 9 nucleotides line up with TRBD2. The CDR3 runs to 16 residues. V shed 0 bases and J 2 bases; nucleotides not matched to a gene: 6. Germline V CDR1 and CDR2: SGHRS, YFSETQ. For the CDR3, the DNA is TGCGCCAGCAGCTTGGTAGCGGGAGATGCGCCCTACGAGCAGTACTTC. This encodes CASSLVAGDAPYEQYF.

The CDR3 reads CASSRVDGLYEQYF. The CDR3, as DNA: TGTGCCAGCAGCCGTGTGGACGGACTCTACGAGCAGTACTTC. The chain links TRBV5-4 to TRBJ2-7; tentatively, D is TRBD2 (5 bases). Trimming left V 4 bases short and J 3 bases short, with 14 bases between. The germline V gene encodes CDR1 SGHNT and CDR2 YYREEE (reference sequence). This CDR3 has 14 amino acids.

The genes are TRBV20-1 and TRBJ2-3; D not certain. CDR3 size: 12 residues. V was trimmed by 3 bases and J by 2 bases, leaving 6 bases between them. From germline, CDR1 is DFQATT and CDR2 SNEGSKA (reference sequence). The CDR3 sequence is CSASQNTDTQYF. CDR3 nucleotides: TGCAGTGCTAGCCAAAACACAGATACGCAGTATTTT.

The chain uses TRBV18 and TRBJ1-1; 7 nucleotides line up with TRBD1. Germline values: CDR1 KGHSH, CDR2 LQKENI. This CDR3 spans 13 amino acids. J lost 5 bases, V lost 2 bases, and 2 bases had no gene match. The CDR3 here is CASSPKGATEAFF. CDR3 DNA sequence: TGTGCCAGCTCACCAAAGGGGGCTACTGAAGCTTTCTTT.

This clonotype was seen a handful of times. This sequence joins TRBV11-2 and TRBJ1-2, with no clear D. The CDR3 has 15 residues. Deletions cut 4 bases from V and 3 bases from J, with 15 bases between. CDR1 and CDR2 (germline): SGHAT, FQNNGV. CDR3 sequence (DNA): TGTGCCAGCAGCTCAATCCGCGCAGACTACTATGGCTACACCTTC. Its protein is CASSSIRADYYGYTF.

This clonotype was counted a few times. The chain links TRBV25-1 to TRBJ2-7; TRBD2 aligns across 10 bases. The CDR3 covers 16 residues. Germline V CDR1 and CDR2: MGHDK, SYGVNS. With 4 bases clipped from V and 2 bases from J, the junction kept 8 bases outside the gene matches. The CDR3 coding sequence is TGTGCCAGCAGTGCACCTAGGACTAGCGGCCCCTACGAGCAGTACTTC. Translating gives CASSAPRTSGPYEQYF.

This clonotype occurred a few times. The chain recombines TRBV10-3 with TRBJ2-3; the D gene could be TRBD1 or TRBD2 (6 bases each). The germline V gene has CDR1 ENHRY and CDR2 SYGVKD. This CDR3 has 14 amino acids. V lost 3 bases, J lost 1 base, and 8 bases lay in between. CDR3 sequence reads: CAISEGGRTDTQYF. DNA of the CDR3: TGTGCCATCAGTGAAGGGGGGCGCACAGATACGCAGTATTTT.

The chain links TRBV9 to TRBJ2-2; TRBD2 aligns across 14 bases. Per germline, CDR1 SGDLS and CDR2 YYNGEE. Trimming removed 4 bases from V and 5 bases from J; junction bases left unmatched: 10. The CDR3 has 18 amino acids. CDR3 sequence (DNA): TGTGCCAGCAGCCCACCGACTAGCGGGGGGGCATCAACCGGGGAGCTGTTTTTT. Protein sequence: CASSPPTSGGASTGELFF. Using reference TRBV9 and TRBJ2-2 for the parts outside the CDR3, the full variable domain is DSGVTQTPKHLITATGQRVTLRCSPRSGDLSVYWYQQSLDQGLQFLIQYYNGEERAKGNILERFSAQQFPDLHSELNLSSLELGDSALYFCASSPPTSGGASTGELFFGEGSRLTVL.

This clonotype was seen only a few times. The genes are TRBV6-2 or TRBV6-3 and TRBJ2-5; TRBD1 matches 7 bases. Germline loops: CDR1 MNHEY, CDR2 SVGEGT. The length of the CDR3 is 15 residues. J lost 0 bases, V lost 4 bases, and 5 bases had no gene match. The CDR3 region is CASSSPGTDQETQYF. Written as DNA, the CDR3 is TGTGCCAGCAGTTCTCCCGGGACAGACCAAGAGACCCAGTACTTC.

This chain connects TRBV29-1 to TRBJ2-7; D uncertain. CDR1 SQVTM and CDR2 ANQGSEA come from the germline V gene. The CDR3 is made up of 13 amino acids. V gave up 0 bases and J gave up 2 bases, with 8 bases separating them. The CDR3 region has the DNA TGCAGCGTTGAAGATGCTTCAACCTACGAGCAGTACTTC. Translated, it gives CSVEDASTYEQYF.

The chain carries TRBV28 and TRBJ2-7, with D perhaps matching TRBD1 (6 bases). Looked up from germline, CDR1 is MDHEN and CDR2 is SYDVKM. The CDR3 has 15 residues. V lost 6 bases to trimming and J lost 0 bases, with 15 bases between them. The DNA of the CDR3 is TGTGCCAGCAGCGCAGACAGGACTCACTCCTACGAGCAGTACTTC. This codes for CASSADRTHSYEQYF.

The sample holds a few counts of this clonotype. The CDR3 sequence: CASSLSYVGENTDTQYF. Written as DNA, the CDR3 is TGCGCCAGCAGCTTGTCGTATGTGGGGGAGAACACAGATACGCAGTATTTT. The chain has TRBV5-1 and TRBJ2-3; possibly TRBD1 or TRBD2 for D (5 bases each). The CDR3 totals 17 residues. Per the germline V gene, CDR1 is SGHRS and CDR2 is YFSETQ. V gave up 1 base and J gave up 2 bases, with 17 bases separating them.